Given below is one TCR beta chain in context. These data originate in a study of blood T cells in healthy people across ages. Through a sample-barcoded 5' primer and a J-beta primer mix, a second PCR was run for roughly 6 to 11 cycles. TCRdb re-derived calls from the 5' RACE reads in MiXCR, one entry per CDR3 protein. The table has around 1,000,000 distinct CDR3 sequences, roughly two fifths seen once. Source material: blood. The TCR comes from a man in his late teens or twenties in good health.

As DNA, the CDR3 is TGTGCCTGGAGGAAACAGTTACCCCTCCACTTT. It codes for CAWRKQLPLHF. The rearrangement joins TRBV30 to TRBJ1-6; D unresolved. Germline V gene lookup returns CDR1 GTSNPN and CDR2 SVGIG (reference sequence). The CDR3 covers 11 residues. Trimming pared 3 bases from V and 12 bases from J, leaving 9 bases between.